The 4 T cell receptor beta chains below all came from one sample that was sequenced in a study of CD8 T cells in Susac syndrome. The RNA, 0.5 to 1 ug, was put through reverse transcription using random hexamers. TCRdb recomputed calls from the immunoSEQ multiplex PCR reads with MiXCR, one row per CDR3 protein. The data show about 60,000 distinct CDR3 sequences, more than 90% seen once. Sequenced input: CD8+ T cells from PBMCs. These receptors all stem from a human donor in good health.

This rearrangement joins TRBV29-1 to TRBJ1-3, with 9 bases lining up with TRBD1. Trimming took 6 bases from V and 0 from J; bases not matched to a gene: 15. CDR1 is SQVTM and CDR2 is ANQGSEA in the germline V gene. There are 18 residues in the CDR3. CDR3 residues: CSVEGQGGLYLSGNTIYF. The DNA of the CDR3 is TGCAGCGTGGAGGGACAGGGCGGACTTTACCTCTCTGGAAACACCATATATTTT.

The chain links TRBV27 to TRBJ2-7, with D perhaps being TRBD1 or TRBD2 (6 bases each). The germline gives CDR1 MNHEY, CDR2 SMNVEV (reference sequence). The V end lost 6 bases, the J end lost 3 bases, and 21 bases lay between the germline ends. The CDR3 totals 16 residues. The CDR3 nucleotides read TGTGCCAGCAGGACCAAGGGGGACTGGGGGCTCTACGAGCAGTACTTC. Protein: CASRTKGDWGLYEQYF.

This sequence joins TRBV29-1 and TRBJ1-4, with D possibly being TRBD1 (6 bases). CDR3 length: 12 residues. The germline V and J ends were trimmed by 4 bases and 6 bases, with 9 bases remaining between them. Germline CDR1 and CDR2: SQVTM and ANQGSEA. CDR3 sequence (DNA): TGCAGCGTTGGGGCAGGGGATGAAAAACTGTTTTTT. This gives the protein CSVGAGDEKLFF.

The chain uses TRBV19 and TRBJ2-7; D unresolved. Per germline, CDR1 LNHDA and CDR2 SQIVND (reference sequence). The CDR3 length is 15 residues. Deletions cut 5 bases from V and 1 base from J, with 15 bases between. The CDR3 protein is CASSPTDRASYEQYF. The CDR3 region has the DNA TGTGCCAGTAGTCCTACCGACCGGGCATCCTACGAGCAGTACTTC.